Below, 2 T cell receptor beta chains from the same sample are listed, as sequenced in a study of radiation and T cells in renal cell carcinoma. The time point is: baseline pretreatment blood. Treatment given: 15 Gy SBRT to primary tumor, nephrectomy 4 weeks later. TCRdb's table, derived via immunoSEQ multiplex PCR, lists solely in-frame clones and lacks some. The data show 40,000 to 60,000 clones, 65% to 90% seen once. The sequencing here drew on blood, taken from a patient whose treatment included radiotherapy and nephrectomy. The receptors originated from a woman in her seventies with renal cell carcinoma.

J is TRBJ2-1 and V is TRBV2, with D possibly being TRBD1 (6 bases). CDR1 is SNHLY and CDR2 is FYNNEI in the germline V gene. Trimming cost V 11 bases and J 12 bases, with 32 bases left between them. There are 16 residues in the CDR3. CDR3 bases: TGTGCCGGAGACCCCCGGGCAGGGGATGAGACAATGAGGCAGTTCTTC. Protein: CAGDPRAGDETMRQFF.

This chain joins TRBV5-1 and TRBJ1-4; no clear D gene. Trimming cost V 7 bases and J 0 bases, with 10 bases left between them. From germline, CDR1 is SGHRS and CDR2 YFSETQ. This CDR3 contains 14 residues. CDR3 coding DNA: TGCGCCAGCGCCTCGGGGACAACTAATGAAAAACTGTTTTTT. This encodes CASASGTTNEKLFF. Filled out from reference TRBV5-1 and TRBJ1-4, the complete variable domain reads KAGVTQTPRYLIKTRGQQVTLSCSPISGHRSVSWYQQTPGQGLQFLFEYFSETQRNKGNFPGRFSGRQFSNSRSEMNVSTLELGDSALYLCASASGTTNEKLFFGSGTQLSVL.